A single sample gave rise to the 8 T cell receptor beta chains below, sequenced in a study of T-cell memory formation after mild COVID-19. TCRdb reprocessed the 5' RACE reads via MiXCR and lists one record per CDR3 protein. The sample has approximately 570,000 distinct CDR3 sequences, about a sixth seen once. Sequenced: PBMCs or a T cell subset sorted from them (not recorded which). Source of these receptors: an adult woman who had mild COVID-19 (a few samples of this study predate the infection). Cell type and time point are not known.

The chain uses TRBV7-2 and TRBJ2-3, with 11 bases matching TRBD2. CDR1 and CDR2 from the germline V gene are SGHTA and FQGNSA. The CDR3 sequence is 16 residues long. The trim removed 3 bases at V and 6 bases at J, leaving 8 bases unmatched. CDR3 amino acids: CASSLTTSGAGDTQYF. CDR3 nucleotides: TGTGCCAGCAGCTTGACGACTAGCGGGGCGGGGGATACGCAGTATTTT.

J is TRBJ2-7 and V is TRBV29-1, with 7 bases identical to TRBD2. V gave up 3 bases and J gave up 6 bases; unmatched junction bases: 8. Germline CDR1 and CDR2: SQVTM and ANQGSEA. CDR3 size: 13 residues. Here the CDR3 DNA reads TGCAGCGTTGAGAAGGGAGGGGCGGGCGAGCAGTACTTC. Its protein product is CSVEKGGAGEQYF.

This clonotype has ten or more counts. The CDR3 protein is CASTRFVAGEDTQYF. CDR3 nucleotide sequence: TGCGCCAGCACCCGGTTCGTAGCGGGGGAGGATACGCAGTATTTT. The gene calls are TRBV5-1 and TRBJ2-3; 9 bases map to TRBD2. Unmatched junction bases numbered 11, after V lost 6 bases and J lost 6 bases. Per germline, CDR1 SGHRS and CDR2 YFSETQ. This CDR3 is built from 15 residues.

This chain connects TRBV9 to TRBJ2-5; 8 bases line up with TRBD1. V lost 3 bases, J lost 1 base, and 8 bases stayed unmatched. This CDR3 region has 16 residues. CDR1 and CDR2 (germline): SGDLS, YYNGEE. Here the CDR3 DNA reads TGTGCCAGCAGCGCTCGACAGGGGCGGCTCCAAGAGACCCAGTACTTC. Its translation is CASSARQGRLQETQYF. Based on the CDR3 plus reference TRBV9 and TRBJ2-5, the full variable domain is DSGVTQTPKHLITATGQRVTLRCSPRSGDLSVYWYQQSLDQGLQFLIQYYNGEERAKGNILERFSAQQFPDLHSELNLSSLELGDSALYFCASSARQGRLQETQYFGPGTRLLVL.

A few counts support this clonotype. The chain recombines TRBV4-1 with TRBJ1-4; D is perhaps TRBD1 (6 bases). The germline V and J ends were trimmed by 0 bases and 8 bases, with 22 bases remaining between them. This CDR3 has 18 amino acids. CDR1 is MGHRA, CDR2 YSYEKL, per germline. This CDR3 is CASSQDPDRTLGDEKLFF. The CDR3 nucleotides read TGCGCCAGCAGCCAAGATCCGGACAGAACCCTTGGTGACGAAAAACTGTTTTTT.

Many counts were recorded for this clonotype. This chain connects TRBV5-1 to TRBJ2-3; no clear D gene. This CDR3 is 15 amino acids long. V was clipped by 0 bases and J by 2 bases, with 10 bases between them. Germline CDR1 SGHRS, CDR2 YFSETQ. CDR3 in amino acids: CASSLVGLDTDTQYF. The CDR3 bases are TGCGCCAGCAGCTTGGTCGGTCTAGACACAGATACGCAGTATTTT.

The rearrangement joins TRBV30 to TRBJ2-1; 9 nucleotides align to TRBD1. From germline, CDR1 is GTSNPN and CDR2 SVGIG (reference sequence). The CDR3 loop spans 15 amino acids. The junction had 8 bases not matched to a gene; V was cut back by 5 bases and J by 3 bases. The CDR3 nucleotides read TGTGCCTGGTACGCCGGGACAGGGTACTACAATGAGCAGTTCTTC. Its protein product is CAWYAGTGYYNEQFF.

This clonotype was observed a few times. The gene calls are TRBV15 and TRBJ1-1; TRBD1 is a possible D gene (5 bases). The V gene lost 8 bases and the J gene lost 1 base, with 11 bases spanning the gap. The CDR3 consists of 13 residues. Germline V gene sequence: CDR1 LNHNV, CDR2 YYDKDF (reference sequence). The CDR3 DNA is TGTGCCACCCATAAACAGGCGAACACTGAAGCTTTCTTT. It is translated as CATHKQANTEAFF.